The rows below give T cell receptor beta chains drawn from one sample of a study of patients and donors after allogeneic stem cell transplantation. One entry per CDR3 protein, called by TCRdb with MiXCR from the RT-PCR reads. Of about 200,000 distinct CDR3 sequences in the sample, less than 45% are singletons; the top ten hold around 35%. Sequenced material: blood, either unsorted or a sorted T cell fraction (not recorded which). The receptors come from a human donor who was either an allogeneic HSCT recipient or a stem cell or donor lymphocyte infusion donor (not recorded which). It is not recorded whose cells these are; they may come from a transplant donor. Both conserved end residues are part of each CDR3. The D gene is left open where the match is weak. Rows may omit the clone size; those that give it use once, few, many or a size class.

j_call d_call clone_size v_call cdr3_nt cdr3_aa
TRBJ2-3 . . TRBV4-3 TGCGCCAGCAGCCAAGATATGGTCGGGGGGCCCACAGATACGCAGTATTTT CASSQDMVGGPTDTQYF
TRBJ2-1 . once TRBV6-5 TGTGCCAGCAACCCCGGGGCCCGAATCCGAACCTCTTCCTACAATGAGCAGTTCTTC CASNPGARIRTSSYNEQFF
TRBJ1-2 . few TRBV4-3 TGCGCCAGCAGCCGCCTTCCGGACAGAGGCTACACCTTC CASSRLPDRGYTF
TRBJ1-4 . few TRBV14 TGTGCCAGCAGCCAAGACTGGGGAGGTGAAAAACTGTTTTTT CASSQDWGGEKLFF
TRBJ1-2 . . TRBV7-2 TGTGCCAGCAGCTTAGTTGCTTTCGGCTACACCTTC CASSLVAFGYTF
TRBJ1-1 . . TRBV6-5 TGTGCCAGCAGTTATAGTTGGGCTTTGAACACTGAAGCTTTCTTT CASSYSWALNTEAFF
TRBJ2-2 . . TRBV9 TGTGCCAGCAGCGATTTTACGGGAGAGGTCACCGGGGAGCTGTTTTTT CASSDFTGEVTGELFF
TRBJ2-1 TRBD2 once TRBV12-3/TRBV12-4 TGTGCCAGCAGCCTGACTAGCGGGAGCGGCAATGAGCAGTTCTTC CASSLTSGSGNEQFF
TRBJ1-2 . many TRBV29-1 TGCAGCGCACGTAGGGGGGACTATGGCTACACCTTC CSARRGDYGYTF
TRBJ2-7 TRBD2 . TRBV7-9 TGTGCCAGCAGCTTATGGACTAGCGGGAGGGCCCTCTACGAGCAGTACTTC CASSLWTSGRALYEQYF
TRBJ2-1 . few TRBV12-3/TRBV12-4 TGTGCCAGCAGCTTTACCTCCATCCTCTCCTACAATGAGCAGTTCTTC CASSFTSILSYNEQFF
TRBJ2-5 TRBD1 . TRBV12-3/TRBV12-4 TGTGCCAGCAGTCCTGCGACAGGGGTTGGGGAGACCCAGTACTTC CASSPATGVGETQYF
TRBJ1-2 TRBD1 . TRBV6-1 TGTGCCAGCCATTTGTGGACAGGGGGCTACACCTTC CASHLWTGGYTF
TRBJ1-2 . few TRBV7-2 TGTGCCAGCAGCCGACAGGCCCCCCGCGCCTATGGCTACACCTTC CASSRQAPRAYGYTF
TRBJ2-2 . . TRBV9 TGTGCCAGCAGCGTAGTAAAGAAAGGACAGAACACCGGGGAGCTGTTTTTT CASSVVKKGQNTGELFF
TRBJ2-3 TRBD2 . TRBV12-3/TRBV12-4 TGTGCCAGCAGTTTAGCGACGCGGGAGGGCTTTCCAGATACGCAGTATTTT CASSLATREGFPDTQYF
TRBJ1-5 . . TRBV7-7 TGTGCCAGCAGCTTAGAGGGGATACCTAATCAGCCCCAGCATTTT CASSLEGIPNQPQHF
TRBJ1-1 . . TRBV10-3 TGTGCCATCAGTACAGGGAACACTGAAGCTTTCTTT CAISTGNTEAFF
TRBJ1-1 . . TRBV18 TGTGCCAGCTCACGTGGGGCTGGCGAAGCTTTCTTT CASSRGAGEAFF
TRBJ2-1 TRBD2 few TRBV12-3/TRBV12-4 TGTGCCAGCAGTTTGGTCTTAGCGGGATTGTCCTACAATGAGCAGTTCTTC CASSLVLAGLSYNEQFF
TRBJ2-1 . . TRBV20-1 TGCAGTGCTAGCAAGTCTAGTAGTTCCTACAATGAGCAGTTCTTC CSASKSSSSYNEQFF
TRBJ2-2 TRBD1 . TRBV7-3 TGTGCCAGCAGTCTTACGACAGGGAACGCCGGGGAGCTGTTTTTT CASSLTTGNAGELFF
TRBJ1-5 . . TRBV7-2 TGTGCCAGCAGCGGCAGAAATCAGCCCCAGCATTTT CASSGRNQPQHF
TRBJ2-7 . . TRBV6-2/TRBV6-3 TGTGCCAGCAGCCACGGCGGCAACTCCTACGAGCAGTACTTC CASSHGGNSYEQYF
TRBJ1-6 . . TRBV7-6 TGTGCCAGCAGCTTTTCAGGGGCCGGTTCACCCCTCCACTTT CASSFSGAGSPLHF
TRBJ2-3 TRBD2 . TRBV5-6 TGTGCCAGCAGCTTGGTGGGCACTAGCGGGAGCACAGATACGCAGTATTTT CASSLVGTSGSTDTQYF
TRBJ2-5 TRBD1 few TRBV5-1 TGCGCCAGCAGCGAGCAGGGGGCAAGGTTCGAGACCCAGTACTTC CASSEQGARFETQYF
TRBJ1-1 . few TRBV4-3 TGCGCCAGCAGCCAAGATATCCCGCACACTGAAGCTTTCTTT CASSQDIPHTEAFF
TRBJ2-1 TRBD2 . TRBV5-1 TGCGCCAGCAGCCATCAGCGGGAGCACGATGAGCAGTTCTTC CASSHQREHDEQFF
TRBJ2-3 . . TRBV5-1 TGCGCCAGCAGCTTGGATCGGACCCCAGATACGCAGTATTTT CASSLDRTPDTQYF
TRBJ1-4 TRBD1 few TRBV5-5 TGTGCCAGCAGCTTCGTGTGGGGACAGCTTAATGAAAAACTGTTTTTT CASSFVWGQLNEKLFF
TRBJ1-5 . . TRBV2 TGTGCCAGCAGGAGGGACCAAGCAGGCAATCAGCCCCAGCATTTT CASRRDQAGNQPQHF
TRBJ1-1 TRBD1 . TRBV12-3/TRBV12-4 TGTGCCACCGCAGGGGGATTCACTGAAGCTTTCTTT CATAGGFTEAFF
TRBJ1-4 . . TRBV6-5 TGTGCCAGCAGCCAGCCGAGCGGGGGCAATGAAAAACTGTTTTTT CASSQPSGGNEKLFF
TRBJ2-2 . . TRBV6-5 TGTGCCAGCAGTTACAGAACCCCATCCCCCTTTCTAGCGACCGGGGAGCTGTTTTTT CASSYRTPSPFLATGELFF
TRBJ1-2 . . TRBV6-2/TRBV6-3 TGTGCCAGCAGGCGCACCGGGTCCAGCCTCACGAATGGCTACACCTTC CASRRTGSSLTNGYTF
TRBJ1-1 TRBD1 few TRBV5-1 TGCGCCAGCAGCCGGGGGACAGGGAGAGCTTTCTTT CASSRGTGRAFF
TRBJ2-1 . . TRBV5-1 TGCGCCAGCAGCTTTAAGCGGATATCTTCGAATGAGCAGTTCTTC CASSFKRISSNEQFF
TRBJ1-1 TRBD1 few TRBV4-1 TGCGCCAGCAGCCAAAGCCGTGGAACAGGGGGAACTGAAGCTTTCTTT CASSQSRGTGGTEAFF
TRBJ1-4 TRBD1 . TRBV4-1 TGCGCCAGCAGCCCGCAGGGGGAAGGAACGGATGAAAAACTGTTTTTT CASSPQGEGTDEKLFF
TRBJ2-2 . once TRBV7-3 TGTGCCAGCAGCACCCAGCCCGGGTGGGAGCTGTTTTTT CASSTQPGWELFF
TRBJ2-2 . . TRBV6-5 TGTGCCAGCAGTTACTCTACTTCTACCGGGGAGCTGTTTTTT CASSYSTSTGELFF
TRBJ1-2 . few TRBV30 TGTGCCTGGAGGGAAGACAGTCCTTATGGCTACACCTTC CAWREDSPYGYTF
TRBJ2-5 . . TRBV4-3 TGCGCCAGCAGCCAAGATCGGGGTAGGGAGACCCAGTACTTC CASSQDRGRETQYF
TRBJ2-5 TRBD2 . TRBV12-3/TRBV12-4 TGTGCCAGCAGTTTTAGCGGGAGAAGAGAGACCCAGTACTTC CASSFSGRRETQYF
TRBJ1-2 TRBD1 . TRBV9 TGTGCCAGCAGCGGGGGGACAGCGGAGGGCTACACCTTC CASSGGTAEGYTF
TRBJ2-1 . . TRBV28 TGTGCCAGCAGTTTATACTACATACCCTACAATGAGCAGTTCTTC CASSLYYIPYNEQFF
TRBJ2-7 . . TRBV20-1 TGCAGTGCTGTCGAAACTAGTCTCGGCGAGCAGTACTTC CSAVETSLGEQYF
TRBJ2-7 TRBD2 few TRBV3-1 TGTGCCAGCAGCCAACGGACTAGCGGAGGGAACGAGCAGTACTTC CASSQRTSGGNEQYF
TRBJ2-3 . few TRBV6-6 TGTGCCAGCACTAACGACTGGACTGGGACAGATACGCAGTATTTT CASTNDWTGTDTQYF
TRBJ1-5 . . TRBV12-3/TRBV12-4 TGTGCCAGCAGTCTTACAGGGATGCGTCAGCCCCAGCATTTT CASSLTGMRQPQHF
TRBJ1-2 . few TRBV2 TGTGCCAGCAGATTCAGGACCCTCATCGGCTACACCTTC CASRFRTLIGYTF
TRBJ1-2 . few TRBV12-3/TRBV12-4 TGTGCCAGCAGTTTATTAATGATGGATCTAAATTCTAACTATGGCTACACCTTC CASSLLMMDLNSNYGYTF
TRBJ1-6 . few TRBV12-3/TRBV12-4 TGTGCCAGCAGTTTAGCGCGGAGGGCTAGATCTTATAATTCACCCCTCCACTTT CASSLARRARSYNSPLHF
TRBJ1-3 TRBD1 few TRBV4-3 TGCGCCAGCAGCCAGGACAGGGGCGCGAGCTCTGGAAACACCATATATTTT CASSQDRGASSGNTIYF
TRBJ1-2 . few TRBV30 TGTGCCTGGTCGGGACTGCCCTATGGCTACACCTTC CAWSGLPYGYTF